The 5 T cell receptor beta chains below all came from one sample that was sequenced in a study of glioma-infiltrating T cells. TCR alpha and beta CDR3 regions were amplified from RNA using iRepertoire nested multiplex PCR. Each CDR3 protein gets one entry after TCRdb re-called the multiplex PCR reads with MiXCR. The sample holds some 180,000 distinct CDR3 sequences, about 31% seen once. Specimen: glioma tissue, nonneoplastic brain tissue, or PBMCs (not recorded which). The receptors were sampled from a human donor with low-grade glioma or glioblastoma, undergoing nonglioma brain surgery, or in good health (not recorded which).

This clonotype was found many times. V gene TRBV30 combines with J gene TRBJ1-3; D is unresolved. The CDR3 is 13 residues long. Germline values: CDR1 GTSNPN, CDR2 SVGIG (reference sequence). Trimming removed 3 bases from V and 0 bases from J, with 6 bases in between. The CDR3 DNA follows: TGTGCCTGGAGCGCGGGCTCTGGAAACACCATATATTTT. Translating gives CAWSAGSGNTIYF. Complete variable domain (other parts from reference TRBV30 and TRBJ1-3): SQTIHQWPATLVQPVGSPLSLECTVEGTSNPNLYWYRQAAGRGLQLLFYSVGIGQISSEVPQNLSASRPQDRQFILSSKKLLLSDSGFYLCAWSAGSGNTIYFGEGSWLTVV.

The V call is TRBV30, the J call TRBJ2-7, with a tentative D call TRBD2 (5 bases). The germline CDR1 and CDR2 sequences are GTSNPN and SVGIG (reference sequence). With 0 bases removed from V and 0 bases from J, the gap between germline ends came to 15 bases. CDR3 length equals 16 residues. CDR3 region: CAWSVLGVGSSYEQYF. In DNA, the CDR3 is TGTGCCTGGAGTGTACTCGGGGTGGGGAGCTCCTACGAGCAGTACTTC.

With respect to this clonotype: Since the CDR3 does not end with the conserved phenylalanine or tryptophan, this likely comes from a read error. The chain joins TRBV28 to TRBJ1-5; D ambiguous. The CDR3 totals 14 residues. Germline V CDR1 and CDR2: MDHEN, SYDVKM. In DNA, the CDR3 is TGTGCTAGCACTTTAGGGCAGGGCAATCAGCCCCAGCATCTT. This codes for CASTLGQGNQPQHL.

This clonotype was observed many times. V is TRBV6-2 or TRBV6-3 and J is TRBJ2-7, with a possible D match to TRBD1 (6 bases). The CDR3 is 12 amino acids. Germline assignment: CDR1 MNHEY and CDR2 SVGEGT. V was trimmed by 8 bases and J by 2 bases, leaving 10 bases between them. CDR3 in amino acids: CASQGQAYEQYF. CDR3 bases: TGTGCCAGCCAGGGGCAAGCCTACGAGCAGTACTTC.

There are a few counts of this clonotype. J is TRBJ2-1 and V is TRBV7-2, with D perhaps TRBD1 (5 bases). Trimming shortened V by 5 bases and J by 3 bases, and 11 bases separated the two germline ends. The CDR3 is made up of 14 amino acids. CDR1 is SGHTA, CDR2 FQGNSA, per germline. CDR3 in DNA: TGTGCCAGCAGCGGGGCAGGGTACTACAATGAGCAGTTCTTC. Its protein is CASSGAGYYNEQFF.